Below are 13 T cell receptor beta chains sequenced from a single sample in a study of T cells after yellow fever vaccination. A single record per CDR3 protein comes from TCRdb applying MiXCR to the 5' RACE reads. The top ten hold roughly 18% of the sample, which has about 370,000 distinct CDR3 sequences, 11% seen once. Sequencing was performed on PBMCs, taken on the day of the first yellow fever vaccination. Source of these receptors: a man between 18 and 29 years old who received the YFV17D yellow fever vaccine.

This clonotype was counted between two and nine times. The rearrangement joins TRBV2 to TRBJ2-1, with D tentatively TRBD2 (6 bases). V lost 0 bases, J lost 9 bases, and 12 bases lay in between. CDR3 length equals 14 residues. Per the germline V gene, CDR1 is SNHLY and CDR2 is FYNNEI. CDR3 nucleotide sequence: TGTGCCAGCAGTGAAGCGATGGGGGGATTTGAGCAGTTCTTC. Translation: CASSEAMGGFEQFF.

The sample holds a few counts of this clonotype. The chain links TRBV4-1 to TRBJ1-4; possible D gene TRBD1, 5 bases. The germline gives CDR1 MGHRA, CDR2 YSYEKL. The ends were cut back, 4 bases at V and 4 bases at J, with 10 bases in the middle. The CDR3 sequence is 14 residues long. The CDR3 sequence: CASSLGEINEKLFF. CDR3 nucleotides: TGCGCCAGCAGCCTAGGGGAAATTAATGAAAAACTGTTTTTT.

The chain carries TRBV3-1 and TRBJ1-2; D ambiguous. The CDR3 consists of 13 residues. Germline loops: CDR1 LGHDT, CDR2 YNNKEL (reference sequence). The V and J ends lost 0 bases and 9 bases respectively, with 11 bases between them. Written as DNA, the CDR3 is TGTGCCAGCAGCCAAGATTGGGCCTGGAGCTACACCTTC. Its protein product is CASSQDWAWSYTF.

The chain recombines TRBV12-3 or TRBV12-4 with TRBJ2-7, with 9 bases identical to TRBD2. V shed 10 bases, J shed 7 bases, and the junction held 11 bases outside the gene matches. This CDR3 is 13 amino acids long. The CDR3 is CATSIGLAREQYF. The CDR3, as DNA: TGTGCCACCTCGATAGGACTAGCGAGGGAGCAGTACTTC.

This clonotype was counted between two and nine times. The CDR3 DNA follows: TGTGCCACCAGCAGATGGACGGGTAACACTGAAGCTTTCTTT. Its translation is CATSRWTGNTEAFF. The V and J genes are TRBV15 and TRBJ1-1; no clear D gene. Looked up from germline, CDR1 is LNHNV and CDR2 is YYDKDF (reference sequence). This CDR3 has 14 residues. Trimming cost V 2 bases and J 2 bases, with 9 bases left between them.

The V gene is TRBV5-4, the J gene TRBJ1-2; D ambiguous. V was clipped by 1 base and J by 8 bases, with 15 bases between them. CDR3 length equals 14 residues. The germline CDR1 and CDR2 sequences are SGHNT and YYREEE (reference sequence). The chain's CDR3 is CASSLLEGASGYTF. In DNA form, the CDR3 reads TGTGCCAGCAGCTTGTTGGAGGGTGCTAGCGGCTACACCTTC.

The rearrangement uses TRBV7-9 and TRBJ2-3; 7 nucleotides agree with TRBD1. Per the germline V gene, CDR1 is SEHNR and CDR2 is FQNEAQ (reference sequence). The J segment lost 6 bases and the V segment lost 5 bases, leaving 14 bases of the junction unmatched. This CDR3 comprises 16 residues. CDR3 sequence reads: CASSHSGRGPADTQYF. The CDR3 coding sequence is TGTGCCAGCAGCCATTCCGGAAGGGGGCCCGCGGATACGCAGTATTTT.

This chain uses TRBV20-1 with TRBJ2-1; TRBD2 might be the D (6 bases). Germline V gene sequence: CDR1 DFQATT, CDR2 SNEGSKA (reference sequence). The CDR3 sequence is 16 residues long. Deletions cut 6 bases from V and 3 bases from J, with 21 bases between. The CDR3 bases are TGCAGTGCCAAGGCTGCGGGACCTCCTAGCTACAATGAGCAGTTCTTC. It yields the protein CSAKAAGPPSYNEQFF.

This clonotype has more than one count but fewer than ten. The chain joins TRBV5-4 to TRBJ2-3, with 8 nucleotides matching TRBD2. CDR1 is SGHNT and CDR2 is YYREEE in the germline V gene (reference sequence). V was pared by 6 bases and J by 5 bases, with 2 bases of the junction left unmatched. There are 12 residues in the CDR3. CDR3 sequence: CASTRGGDTQYF. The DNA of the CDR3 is TGTGCCAGCACCCGGGGGGGAGATACGCAGTATTTT.

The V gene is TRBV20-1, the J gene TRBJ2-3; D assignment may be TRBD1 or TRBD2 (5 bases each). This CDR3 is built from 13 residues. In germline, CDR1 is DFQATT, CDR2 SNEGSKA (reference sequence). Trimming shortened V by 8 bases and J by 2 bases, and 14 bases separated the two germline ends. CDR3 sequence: CSQPGPYTDTQYF. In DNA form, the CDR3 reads TGCAGTCAACCGGGACCCTACACAGATACGCAGTATTTT.

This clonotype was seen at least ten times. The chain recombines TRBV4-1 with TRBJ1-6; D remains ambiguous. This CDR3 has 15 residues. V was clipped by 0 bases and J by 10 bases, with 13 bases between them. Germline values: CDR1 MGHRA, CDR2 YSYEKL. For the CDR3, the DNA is TGCGCCAGCAGCCAAGAAGTCACAGCCGACTCACCCCTCCACTTT. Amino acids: CASSQEVTADSPLHF.

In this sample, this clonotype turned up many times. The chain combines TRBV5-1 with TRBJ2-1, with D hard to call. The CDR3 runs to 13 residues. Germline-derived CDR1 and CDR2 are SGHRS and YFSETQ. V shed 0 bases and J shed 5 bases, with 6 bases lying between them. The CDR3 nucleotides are TGCGCCAGCAGCTTGGTCAGGAACAATGAGCAGTTCTTC. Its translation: CASSLVRNNEQFF.

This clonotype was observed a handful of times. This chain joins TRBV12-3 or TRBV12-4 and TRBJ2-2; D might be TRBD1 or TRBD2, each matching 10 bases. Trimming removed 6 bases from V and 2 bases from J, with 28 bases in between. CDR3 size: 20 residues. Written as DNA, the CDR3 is TGTGCCAGCAGCCCGGGACAGGGGAGGCTAGCGGGAGCCAACACCGGGGAGCTGTTTTTT. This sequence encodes CASSPGQGRLAGANTGELFF.